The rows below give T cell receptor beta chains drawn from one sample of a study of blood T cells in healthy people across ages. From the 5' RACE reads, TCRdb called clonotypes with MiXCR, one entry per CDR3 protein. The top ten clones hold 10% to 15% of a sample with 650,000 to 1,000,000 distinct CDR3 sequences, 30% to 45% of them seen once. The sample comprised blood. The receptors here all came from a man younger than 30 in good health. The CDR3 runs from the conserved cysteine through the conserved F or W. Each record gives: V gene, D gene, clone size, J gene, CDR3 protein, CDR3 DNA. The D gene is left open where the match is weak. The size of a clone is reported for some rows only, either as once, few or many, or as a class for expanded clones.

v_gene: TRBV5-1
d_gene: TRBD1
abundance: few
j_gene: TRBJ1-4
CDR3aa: CASSPWTGASEKLFF
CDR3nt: TGCGCCAGCAGCCCCTGGACAGGGGCATCTGAAAAACTGTTTTTT

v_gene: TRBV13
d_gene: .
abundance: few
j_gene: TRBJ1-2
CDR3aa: CASSFGDTNYGYTF
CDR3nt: TGTGCCAGCAGCTTCGGGGACACTAACTATGGCTACACCTTC

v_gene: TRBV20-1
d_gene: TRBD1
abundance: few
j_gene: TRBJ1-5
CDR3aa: CSARARGTGNQPQHF
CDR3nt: TGCAGTGCTAGAGCCCGTGGGACAGGTAATCAGCCCCAGCATTTT

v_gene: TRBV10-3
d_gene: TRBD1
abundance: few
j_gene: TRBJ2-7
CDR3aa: CAILDRGHNEQYF
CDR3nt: TGTGCCATATTGGACAGGGGGCACAACGAGCAGTACTTC

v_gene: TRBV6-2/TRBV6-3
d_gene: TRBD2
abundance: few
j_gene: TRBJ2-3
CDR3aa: CASSSLGRVATQYF
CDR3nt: TGTGCCAGCAGTTCCTTGGGGAGGGTGGCTACGCAGTATTTT

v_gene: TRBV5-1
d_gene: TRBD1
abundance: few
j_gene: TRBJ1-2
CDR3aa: CASSLEGQNYGYTF
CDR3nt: TGCGCCAGCAGCTTGGAGGGACAGAACTATGGCTACACCTTC

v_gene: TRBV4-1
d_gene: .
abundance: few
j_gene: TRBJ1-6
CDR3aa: CASSPPWGSNSPLHF
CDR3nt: TGCGCCAGCAGCCCCCCCTGGGGCAGCAATTCACCCCTCCACTTT

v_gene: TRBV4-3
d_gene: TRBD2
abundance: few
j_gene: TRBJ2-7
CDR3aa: CASSQAGGTPYEQYF
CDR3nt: TGCGCCAGCAGCCAAGCGGGGGGGACCCCTTACGAGCAGTACTTC

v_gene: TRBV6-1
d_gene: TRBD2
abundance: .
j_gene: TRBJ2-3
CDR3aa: CASTLTSGGATDTQYF
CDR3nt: TGTGCCAGCACCCTGACTAGCGGGGGGGCCACAGATACGCAGTATTTT

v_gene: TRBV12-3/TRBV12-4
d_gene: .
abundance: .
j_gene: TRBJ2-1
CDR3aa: CASSRGVGNEQFF
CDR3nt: TGTGCCAGCAGTCGAGGGGTAGGGAATGAGCAGTTCTTC

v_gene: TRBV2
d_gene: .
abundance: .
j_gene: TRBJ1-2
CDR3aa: CASSGVANPNHGYTF
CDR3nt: TGTGCCAGCAGTGGCGTGGCCAATCCTAACCATGGCTACACCTTC

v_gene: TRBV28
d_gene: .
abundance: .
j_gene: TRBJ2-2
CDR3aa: CASSLPTTQGVGELFF
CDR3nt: TGTGCCAGCAGTCTGCCTACGACTCAAGGGGTGGGGGAGCTGTTTTTT

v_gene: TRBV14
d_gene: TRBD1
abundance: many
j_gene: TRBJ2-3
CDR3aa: CASSRTTGSTDTQYF
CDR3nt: TGTGCCAGCAGTCGCACGACAGGGAGCACAGATACGCAGTATTTT

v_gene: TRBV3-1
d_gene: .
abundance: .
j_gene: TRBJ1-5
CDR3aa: CASSPRQHSNQPQHF
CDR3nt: TGTGCCAGCAGCCCCAGACAGCATAGCAATCAGCCCCAGCATTTT

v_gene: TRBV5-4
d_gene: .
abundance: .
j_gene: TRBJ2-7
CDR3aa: CASSLGTSIYEQYF
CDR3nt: TGTGCCAGCAGCTTAGGGACTTCTATCTACGAGCAGTACTTC

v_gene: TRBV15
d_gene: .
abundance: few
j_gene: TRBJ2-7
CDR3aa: CATSRPDSSYEQYF
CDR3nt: TGTGCCACCAGCAGACCCGACAGCTCCTACGAGCAGTACTTC

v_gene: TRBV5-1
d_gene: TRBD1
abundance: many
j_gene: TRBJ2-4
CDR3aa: CASSDPDRGNIQYF
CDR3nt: TGCGCCAGCAGCGACCCGGACAGGGGCAACATTCAGTACTTC

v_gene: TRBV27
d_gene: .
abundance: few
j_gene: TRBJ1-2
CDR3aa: CASSLLGGSGYTF
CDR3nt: TGTGCCAGCAGTTTATTGGGCGGTTCTGGCTACACCTTC

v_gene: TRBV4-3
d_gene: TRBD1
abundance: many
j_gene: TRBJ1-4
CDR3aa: CASSQEPGTGKGEKLFF
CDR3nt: TGCGCCAGCAGCCAAGAACCCGGGACAGGGAAGGGTGAAAAACTGTTTTTT

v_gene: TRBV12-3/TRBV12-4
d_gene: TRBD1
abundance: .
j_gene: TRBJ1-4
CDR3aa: CASSEATGREKLFF
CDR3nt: TGTGCCAGCAGCGAGGCGACAGGGCGTGAAAAACTGTTTTTT

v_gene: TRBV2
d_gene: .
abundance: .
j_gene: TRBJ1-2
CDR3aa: CARTGGDYGYTF
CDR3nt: TGTGCCAGAACGGGGGGCGACTATGGCTACACCTTC

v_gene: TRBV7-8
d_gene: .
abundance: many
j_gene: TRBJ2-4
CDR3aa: CASSLEVGPNRNIQYF
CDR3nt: TGTGCCAGCAGCTTAGAGGTGGGGCCGAACCGAAACATTCAGTACTTC

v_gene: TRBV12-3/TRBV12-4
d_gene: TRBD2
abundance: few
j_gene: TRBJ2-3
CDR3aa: CASTRGLAFPDTQYF
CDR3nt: TGTGCCAGCACCAGGGGACTAGCTTTCCCAGATACGCAGTATTTT

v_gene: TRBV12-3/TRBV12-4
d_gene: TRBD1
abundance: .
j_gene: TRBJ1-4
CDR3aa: CASSWGDRGEKLFF
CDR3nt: TGTGCCAGCAGTTGGGGGGACAGGGGGGAAAAACTGTTTTTT

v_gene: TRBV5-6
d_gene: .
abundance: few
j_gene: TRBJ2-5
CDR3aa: CASSLGIEQETQYF
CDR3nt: TGTGCCAGCAGCTTGGGAATTGAACAAGAGACCCAGTACTTC

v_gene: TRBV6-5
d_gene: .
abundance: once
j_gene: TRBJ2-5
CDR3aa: CASSRDSSATQYF
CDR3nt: TGTGCCAGCAGTCGGGACTCCAGCGCGACCCAGTACTTC